Each of the 12 T cell receptor beta chains below was sequenced from the same sample in a study of blood T cells in healthy people across ages. It was with a sample-barcoded 5' primer and a J-beta primer mix that a second PCR of roughly 7 to 12 cycles was run. TCRdb used MiXCR to reprocess the 5' RACE reads, holding one entry per CDR3 protein. The table has some 1.8 million distinct CDR3 sequences, roughly two fifths seen once. Specimen: blood. The source of these receptors is a human donor in good health.

On this clonotype: At one end the junction does not follow the germline gene, possibly because of a read error. The J gene is TRBJ2-5, the V gene TRBV7-2, with D perhaps TRBD2 (6 bases). This CDR3 has 16 residues. Looked up from germline, CDR1 is SGHTA and CDR2 is FQGNSA. The CDR3 nucleotides read TGTGCCGGCAGCCTAGCGATCGGGGCAGATCAAGAGACCCAGTACTTC. As protein: CAGSLAIGADQETQYF.

The chain has TRBV29-1 and TRBJ2-1, with D perhaps matching TRBD2 (5 bases). CDR3 length: 12 residues. The V gene's germline CDR1 is SQVTM and CDR2 ANQGSEA. The V gene lost 4 bases and the J gene lost 11 bases, with 15 bases spanning the gap. CDR3 region: CSVVPRGNKQFF. The CDR3 nucleotides read TGCAGCGTTGTTCCCCGGGGTAACAAGCAGTTCTTC.

The chain uses TRBV3-1 and TRBJ1-6; D unresolved. This CDR3 spans 14 amino acids. CDR1 is LGHDT, CDR2 YNNKEL, per germline (reference sequence). Trimming shortened V by 1 base and J by 8 bases, and 9 bases separated the two germline ends. Here the CDR3 reads CASSQAREYSPLHF. CDR3 coding DNA: TGTGCCAGCAGCCAAGCCCGAGAGTATTCACCCCTCCACTTT.

This clonotype was observed a few times. This sequence joins TRBV15 and TRBJ2-6; D ambiguous. The CDR3 is made up of 15 amino acids. CDR1 LNHNV and CDR2 YYDKDF come from the germline V gene (reference sequence). The V end lost 1 base, the J end lost 1 base, and 5 bases lay between the germline ends. The chain's CDR3 is CATSRARSGANVLTF. The CDR3 nucleotides are TGTGCCACCAGCAGAGCCCGATCTGGGGCCAACGTCCTGACTTTC.

A few counts support this clonotype. The rearrangement uses TRBV7-3 and TRBJ2-4; 7 nucleotides line up with TRBD2. In germline, CDR1 is SGHTA, CDR2 FQGTGA. This CDR3 has 14 residues. Trimming took 1 base from V and 8 from J; bases not matched to a gene: 5. The CDR3 DNA is TGTGCCAGCAGCTTAAATACGGGGAGGGACATTCAGTACTTC. This codes for CASSLNTGRDIQYF.

Remarks on this clonotype: A single base separates this from a much larger clone, so it may be a read error. V gene TRBV20-1 combines with J gene TRBJ2-7, with 13 nucleotides matching TRBD2. The V gene's germline CDR1 is DFQATT and CDR2 SNEGSKA (reference sequence). V shed 6 bases, J shed 8 bases, and the junction held 13 bases outside the gene matches. The CDR3 contains 15 residues. This chain's CDR3 is CSAPTSGGFSYQQYF. DNA of the CDR3: TGCAGTGCCCCGACTAGCGGGGGGTTTTCTTACCAGCAGTACTTC.

V is TRBV28 and J is TRBJ2-3; 9 bases match TRBD2. V shed 4 bases and J 2 bases; nucleotides not matched to a gene: 4. Per germline, CDR1 MDHEN and CDR2 SYDVKM. CDR3 length equals 15 residues. The CDR3 is CASSSAGGITDTQYF. CDR3 sequence (DNA): TGTGCCAGCAGTTCGGCGGGGGGGATCACAGATACGCAGTATTTT.

This clonotype was observed a handful of times. The J gene is TRBJ1-1, the V gene TRBV7-2; possible D gene TRBD1, 5 bases. The CDR3 is made up of 14 amino acids. The germline gives CDR1 SGHTA, CDR2 FQGNSA. Between the trimmed V and J ends, which lost 1 base and 1 base, there was a span of 7 bases. The CDR3 protein is CASSLEQANTEAFF. The CDR3 DNA sequence: TGTGCCAGCAGCTTAGAACAGGCGAACACTGAAGCTTTCTTT.

This clonotype was observed a handful of times. The genes are TRBV15 and TRBJ1-2, with D hard to call. V was shortened by 6 bases and J by 8 bases, with 10 bases between the two germline ends. Germline CDR1 LNHNV, CDR2 YYDKDF (reference sequence). This CDR3 contains 11 residues. The CDR3 bases are TGTGCCACCAGGGACCTCTGGGGCTACACCTTC. This encodes CATRDLWGYTF.

This clonotype occurred a few times. This sequence joins TRBV4-1 and TRBJ1-4, with 8 bases fitting TRBD1. Losses at the gene ends were 3 bases for V and 3 bases for J; bases not matched to a gene: 9. CDR3 size: 17 residues. Germline loops: CDR1 MGHRA, CDR2 YSYEKL. The CDR3 protein is CASSHFIGDRSNEKLFF. DNA for the CDR3: TGCGCCAGCAGCCACTTCATAGGGGACAGGTCTAATGAAAAACTGTTTTTT.

CDR3 sequence: CSAKNGGPNQPQHF. CDR3 bases: TGCAGTGCAAAAAACGGGGGCCCGAATCAGCCCCAGCATTTT. The chain joins TRBV20-1 to TRBJ1-5; D perhaps matches TRBD1 (6 bases). V was clipped by 6 bases and J by 4 bases, with 16 bases between them. The CDR3 extends over 14 amino acids. Per germline, CDR1 DFQATT and CDR2 SNEGSKA (reference sequence).

This clonotype was picked up a small number of times. This chain joins TRBV29-1 and TRBJ2-3, with a tentative D call TRBD1 (5 bases). This CDR3 region has 15 residues. V lost 4 bases and J lost 4, with 18 bases in between. CDR1 and CDR2 (germline): SQVTM, ANQGSEA. CDR3 region: CSVGGPGLLSDTQYF. Written as DNA, the CDR3 is TGCAGCGTTGGAGGTCCAGGGTTGCTGTCAGATACGCAGTATTTT.